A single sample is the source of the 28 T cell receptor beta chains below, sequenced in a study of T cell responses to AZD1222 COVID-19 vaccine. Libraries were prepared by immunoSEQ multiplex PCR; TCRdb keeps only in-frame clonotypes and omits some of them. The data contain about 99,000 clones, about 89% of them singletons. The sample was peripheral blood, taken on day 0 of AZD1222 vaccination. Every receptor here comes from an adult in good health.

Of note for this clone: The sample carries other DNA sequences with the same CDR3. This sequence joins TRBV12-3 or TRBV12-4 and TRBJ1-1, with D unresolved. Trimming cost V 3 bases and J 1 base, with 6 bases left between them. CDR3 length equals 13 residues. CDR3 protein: CASSFSENTEAFF. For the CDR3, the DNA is TGTGCCAGCAGTTTTTCAGAGAACACTGAAGCTTTCTTT.

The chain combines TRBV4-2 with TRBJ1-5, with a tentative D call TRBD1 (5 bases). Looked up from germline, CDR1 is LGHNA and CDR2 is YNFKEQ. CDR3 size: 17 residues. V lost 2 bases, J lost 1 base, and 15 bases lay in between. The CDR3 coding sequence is TGTGCCAGCAGCCAAAAGTTCCGGGACTGGAGCAATCAGCCCCAGCATTTT. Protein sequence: CASSQKFRDWSNQPQHF.

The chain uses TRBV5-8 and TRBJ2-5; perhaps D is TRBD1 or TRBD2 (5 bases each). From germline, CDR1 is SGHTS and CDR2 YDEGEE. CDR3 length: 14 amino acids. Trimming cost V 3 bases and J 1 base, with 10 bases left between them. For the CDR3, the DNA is TGTGCCAGCAGCTCCGGGACCAGCCAAGAGACCCAGTACTTC. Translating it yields CASSSGTSQETQYF.

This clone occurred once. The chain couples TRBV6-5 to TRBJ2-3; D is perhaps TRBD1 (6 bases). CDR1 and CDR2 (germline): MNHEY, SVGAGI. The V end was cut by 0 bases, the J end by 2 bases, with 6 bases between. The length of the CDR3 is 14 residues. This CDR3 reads CASSYSGHTDTQYF. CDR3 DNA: TGTGCCAGCAGTTACTCGGGACACACAGATACGCAGTATTTT.

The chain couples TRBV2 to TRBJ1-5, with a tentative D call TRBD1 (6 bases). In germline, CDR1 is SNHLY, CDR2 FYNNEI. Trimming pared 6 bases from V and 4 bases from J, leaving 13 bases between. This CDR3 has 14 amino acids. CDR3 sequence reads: CASSRRGQNQPQHF. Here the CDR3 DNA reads TGTGCCAGCAGCCGAAGGGGACAAAATCAGCCCCAGCATTTT.

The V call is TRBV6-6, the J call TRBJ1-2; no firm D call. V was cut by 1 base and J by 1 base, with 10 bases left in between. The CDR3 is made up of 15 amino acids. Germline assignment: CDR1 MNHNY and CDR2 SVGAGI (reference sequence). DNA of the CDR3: TGTGCCAGCAGTTACTGGGAGCCTATTAACTATGGCTACACCTTC. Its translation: CASSYWEPINYGYTF.

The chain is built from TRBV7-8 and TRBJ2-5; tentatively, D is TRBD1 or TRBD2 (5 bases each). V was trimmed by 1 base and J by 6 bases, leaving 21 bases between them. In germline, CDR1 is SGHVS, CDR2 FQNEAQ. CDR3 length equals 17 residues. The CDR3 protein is CASSLVIIGASWKTQYF. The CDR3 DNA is TGTGCCAGCAGCTTAGTAATTATTGGGGCTAGCTGGAAGACCCAGTACTTC.

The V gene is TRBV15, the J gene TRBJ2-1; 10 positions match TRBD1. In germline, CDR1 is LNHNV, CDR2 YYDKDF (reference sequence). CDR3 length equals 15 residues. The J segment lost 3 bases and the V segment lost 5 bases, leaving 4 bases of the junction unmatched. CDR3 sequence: CATSDRDRGYNEQFF. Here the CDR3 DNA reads TGTGCCACCAGCGACCGGGACAGGGGCTACAATGAGCAGTTCTTC.

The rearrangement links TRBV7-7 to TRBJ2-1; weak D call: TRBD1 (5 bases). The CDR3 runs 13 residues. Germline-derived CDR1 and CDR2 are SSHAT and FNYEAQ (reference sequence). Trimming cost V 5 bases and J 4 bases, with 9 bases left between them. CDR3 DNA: TGTGCCAGCAGCCTCGACAGTTACAATGAGCAGTTCTTC. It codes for CASSLDSYNEQFF. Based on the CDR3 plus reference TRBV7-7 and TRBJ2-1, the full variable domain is GAGVSQSPRYKVTKRGQDVTLRCDPISSHATLYWYQQALGQGPEFLTYFNYEAQPDKSGLPSDRFSAERPEGSISTLTIQRTEQRDSAMYRCASSLDSYNEQFFGPGTRLTVL.

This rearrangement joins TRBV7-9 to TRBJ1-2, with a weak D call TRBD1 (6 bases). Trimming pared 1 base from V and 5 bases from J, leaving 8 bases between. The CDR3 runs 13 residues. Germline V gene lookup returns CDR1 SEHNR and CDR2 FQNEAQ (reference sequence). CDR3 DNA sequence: TGTGCCAGCAGCTTAGGAGGGGGGTATGGCTACACCTTC. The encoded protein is CASSLGGGYGYTF.

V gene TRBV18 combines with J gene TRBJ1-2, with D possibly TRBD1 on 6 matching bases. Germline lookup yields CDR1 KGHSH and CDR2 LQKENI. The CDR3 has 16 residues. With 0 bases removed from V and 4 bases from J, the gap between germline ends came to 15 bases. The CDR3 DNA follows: TGTGCCAGCTCACCACCGGGGGCCCGGGTCCTCTATGGCTACACCTTC. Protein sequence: CASSPPGARVLYGYTF. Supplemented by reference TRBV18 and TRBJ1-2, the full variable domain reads NAGVMQNPRHLVRRRGQEARLRCSPMKGHSHVYWYRQLPEEGLKFMVYLQKENIIDESGMPKERFSAEFPKEGPSILRIQQVVRGDSAAYFCASSPPGARVLYGYTFGSGTRLTVV.

The CDR3 is CASSPAHSRDGAYEQYF. CDR3 sequence (DNA): TGTGCCAGTAGTCCAGCCCACTCCCGGGACGGAGCCTACGAGCAGTACTTC. The genes are TRBV19 and TRBJ2-7; D may match TRBD1 or TRBD2 (5 bases each). Germline-derived CDR1 and CDR2 are LNHDA and SQIVND (reference sequence). The V end was cut by 5 bases, the J end by 2 bases, with 22 bases between. This CDR3 is 17 amino acids long.

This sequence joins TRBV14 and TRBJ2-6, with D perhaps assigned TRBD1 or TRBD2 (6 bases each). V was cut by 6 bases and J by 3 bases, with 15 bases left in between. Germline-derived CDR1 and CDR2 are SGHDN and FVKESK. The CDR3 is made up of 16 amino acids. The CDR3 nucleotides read TGTGCCAGCAGTCCCTTAAAGGGGGGTGGGGCCAACGTCCTGACTTTC. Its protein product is CASSPLKGGGANVLTF.

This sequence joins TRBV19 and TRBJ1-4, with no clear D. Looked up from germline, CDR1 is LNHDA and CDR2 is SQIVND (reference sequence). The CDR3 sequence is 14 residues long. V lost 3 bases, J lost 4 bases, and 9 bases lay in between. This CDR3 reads CASSIGGYNEKLFF. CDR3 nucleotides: TGTGCCAGTAGTATCGGCGGCTATAATGAAAAACTGTTTTTT.

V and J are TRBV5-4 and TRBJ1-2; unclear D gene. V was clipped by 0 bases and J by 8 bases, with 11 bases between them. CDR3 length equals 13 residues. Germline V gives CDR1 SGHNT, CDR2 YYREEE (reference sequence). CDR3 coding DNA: TGTGCCAGCAGCTTGGTTACCAATGGGGGCTACACCTTC. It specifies CASSLVTNGGYTF.

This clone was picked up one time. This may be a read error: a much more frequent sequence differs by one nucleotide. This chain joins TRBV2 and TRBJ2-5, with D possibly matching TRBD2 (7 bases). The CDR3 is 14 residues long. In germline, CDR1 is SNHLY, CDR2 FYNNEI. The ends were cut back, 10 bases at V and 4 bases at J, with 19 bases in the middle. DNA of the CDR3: TGTGCCACCCTGGGGGTGGGGGGGCCAGAGACCCAGTACTTC. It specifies CATLGVGGPETQYF. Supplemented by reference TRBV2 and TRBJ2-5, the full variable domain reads EPEVTQTPSHQVTQMGQEVILRCVPISNHLYFYWYRQILGQKVEFLVSFYNNEISEKSEIFDDQFSVERPDGSNFTLKIRSTKLEDSAMYFCATLGVGGPETQYFGPGTRLLVL.

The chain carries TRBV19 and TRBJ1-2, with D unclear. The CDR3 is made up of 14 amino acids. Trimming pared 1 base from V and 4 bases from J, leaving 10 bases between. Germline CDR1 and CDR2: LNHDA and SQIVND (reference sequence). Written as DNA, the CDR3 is TGTGCCAGTAGTATAGCGGGCAGTGCCTATGGCTACACCTTC. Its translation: CASSIAGSAYGYTF. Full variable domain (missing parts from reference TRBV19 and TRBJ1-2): DGGITQSPKYLFRKEGQNVTLSCEQNLNHDAMYWYRQDPGQGLRLIYYSQIVNDFQKGDIAEGYSVSREKKESFPLTVTSAQKNPTAFYLCASSIAGSAYGYTFGSGTRLTVV.

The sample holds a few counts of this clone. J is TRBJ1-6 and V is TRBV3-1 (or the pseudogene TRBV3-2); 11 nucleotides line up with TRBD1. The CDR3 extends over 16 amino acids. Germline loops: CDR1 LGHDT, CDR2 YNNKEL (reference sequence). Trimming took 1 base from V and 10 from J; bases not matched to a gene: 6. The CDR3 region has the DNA TGTGCCAGCAGCCAAGTGGGGACAGGGGGTTTCTCACCCCTCCACTTT. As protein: CASSQVGTGGFSPLHF.

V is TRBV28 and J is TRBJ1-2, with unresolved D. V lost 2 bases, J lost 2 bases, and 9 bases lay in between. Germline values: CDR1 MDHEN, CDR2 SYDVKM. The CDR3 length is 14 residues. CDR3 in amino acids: CASSLRFRNYGYTF. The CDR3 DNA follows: TGTGCCAGCAGTTTACGGTTCAGAAACTATGGCTACACCTTC.

The CDR3 is CASSQVPGVYEQYF. The CDR3 bases are TGTGCCAGCAGCCAAGTTCCGGGTGTCTACGAGCAGTACTTC. The chain combines TRBV3-1 (or the pseudogene TRBV3-2) with TRBJ2-7; D gene uncertain. This CDR3 has 14 amino acids. The V gene's germline CDR1 is LGHDT and CDR2 YNNKEL (reference sequence). Trimming pared 1 base from V and 3 bases from J, leaving 10 bases between.

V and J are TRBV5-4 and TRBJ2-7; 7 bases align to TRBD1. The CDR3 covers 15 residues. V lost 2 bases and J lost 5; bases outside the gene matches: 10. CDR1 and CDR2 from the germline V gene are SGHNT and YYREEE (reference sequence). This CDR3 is CASSFRGKTKDEQYF. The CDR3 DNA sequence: TGTGCCAGCAGCTTCAGGGGGAAAACAAAAGACGAGCAGTACTTC.

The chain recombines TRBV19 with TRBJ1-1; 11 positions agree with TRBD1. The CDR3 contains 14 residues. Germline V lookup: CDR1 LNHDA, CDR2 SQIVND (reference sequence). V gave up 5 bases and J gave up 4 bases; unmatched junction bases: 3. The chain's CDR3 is CASSRGTGGTEAFF. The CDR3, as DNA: TGTGCCAGTAGTCGAGGGACAGGGGGCACTGAAGCTTTCTTT. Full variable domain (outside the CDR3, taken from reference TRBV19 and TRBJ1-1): DGGITQSPKYLFRKEGQNVTLSCEQNLNHDAMYWYRQDPGQGLRLIYYSQIVNDFQKGDIAEGYSVSREKKESFPLTVTSAQKNPTAFYLCASSRGTGGTEAFFGQGTRLTVV.

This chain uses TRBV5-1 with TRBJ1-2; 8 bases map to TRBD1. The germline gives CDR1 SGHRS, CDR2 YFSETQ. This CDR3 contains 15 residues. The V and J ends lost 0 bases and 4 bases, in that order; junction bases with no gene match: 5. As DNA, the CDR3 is TGCGCCAGCAGCTTGGCCGGGACAGGTATCTATGGCTACACCTTC. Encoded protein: CASSLAGTGIYGYTF.

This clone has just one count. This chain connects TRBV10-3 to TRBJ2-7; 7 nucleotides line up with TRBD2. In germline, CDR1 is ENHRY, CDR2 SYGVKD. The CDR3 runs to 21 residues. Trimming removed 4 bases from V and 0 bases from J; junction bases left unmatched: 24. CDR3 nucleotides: TGTGCCATCAGTGCAATGCGGCTAGTGGGGGGGTCGGGGGATAGCTCCTACGAGCAGTACTTC. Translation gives CAISAMRLVGGSGDSSYEQYF.

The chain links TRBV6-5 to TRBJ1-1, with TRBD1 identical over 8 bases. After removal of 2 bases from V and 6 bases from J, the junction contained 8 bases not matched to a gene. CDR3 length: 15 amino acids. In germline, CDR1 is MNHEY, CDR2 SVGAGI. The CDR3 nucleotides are TGTGCCAGCAGTTACGCGGTTACAGGGGGTCCTGAAGCTTTCTTT. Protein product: CASSYAVTGGPEAFF.

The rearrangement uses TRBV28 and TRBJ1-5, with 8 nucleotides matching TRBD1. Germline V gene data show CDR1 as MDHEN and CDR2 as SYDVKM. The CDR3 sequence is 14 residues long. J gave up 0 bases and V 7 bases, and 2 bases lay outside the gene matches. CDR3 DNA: TGTGCCAGCAATGGACAGGGTAGCAATCAGCCCCAGCATTTT. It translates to CASNGQGSNQPQHF.

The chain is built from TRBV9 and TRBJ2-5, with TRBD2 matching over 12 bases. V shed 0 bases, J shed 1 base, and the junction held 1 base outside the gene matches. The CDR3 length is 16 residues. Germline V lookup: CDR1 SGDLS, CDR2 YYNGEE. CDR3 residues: CASSVELAGGQETQYF. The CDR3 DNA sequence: TGTGCCAGCAGCGTAGAACTAGCGGGGGGCCAAGAGACCCAGTACTTC.

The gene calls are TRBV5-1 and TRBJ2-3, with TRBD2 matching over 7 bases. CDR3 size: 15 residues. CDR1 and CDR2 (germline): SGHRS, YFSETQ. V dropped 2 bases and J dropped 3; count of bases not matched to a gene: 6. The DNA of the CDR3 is TGCGCCAGCAGCTTCCGGGACTACGGGACAGATACGCAGTATTTT. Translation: CASSFRDYGTDTQYF. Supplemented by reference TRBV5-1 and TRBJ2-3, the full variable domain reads KAGVTQTPRYLIKTRGQQVTLSCSPISGHRSVSWYQQTPGQGLQFLFEYFSETQRNKGNFPGRFSGRQFSNSRSEMNVSTLELGDSALYLCASSFRDYGTDTQYFGPGTRLTVL.